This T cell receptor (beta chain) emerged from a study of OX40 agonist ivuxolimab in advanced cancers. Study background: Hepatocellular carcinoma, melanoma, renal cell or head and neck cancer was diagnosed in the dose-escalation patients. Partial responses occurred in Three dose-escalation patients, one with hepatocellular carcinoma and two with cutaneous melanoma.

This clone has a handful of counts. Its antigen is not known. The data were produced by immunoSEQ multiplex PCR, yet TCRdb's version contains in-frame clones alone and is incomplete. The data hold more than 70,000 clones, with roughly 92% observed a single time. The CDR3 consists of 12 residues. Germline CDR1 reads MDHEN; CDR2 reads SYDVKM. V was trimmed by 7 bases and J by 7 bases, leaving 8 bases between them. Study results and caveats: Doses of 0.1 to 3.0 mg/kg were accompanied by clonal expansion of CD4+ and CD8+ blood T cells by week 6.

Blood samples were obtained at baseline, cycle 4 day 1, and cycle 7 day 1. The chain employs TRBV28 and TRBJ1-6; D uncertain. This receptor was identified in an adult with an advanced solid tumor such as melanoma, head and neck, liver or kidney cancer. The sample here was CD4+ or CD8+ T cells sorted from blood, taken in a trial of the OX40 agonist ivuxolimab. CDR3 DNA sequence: TGTGCCAGCATCGGCGTGAATTCACCCCTCCACTTT. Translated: CASIGVNSPLHF.